One and the same sample provided the 18 T cell receptor beta chains below, sequenced in a study of monozygotic twins with inflammatory bowel disease. TCRdb reworked the 5' RACE reads into one entry per CDR3 protein, no DNA. Its clone listing holds some 300,000 distinct CDR3 sequences. The source material was blood. The receptors were sampled from a human donor with ulcerative colitis or Crohn's disease, or a healthy co-twin of an affected twin (not recorded which).

The chain employs TRBV7-2 and TRBJ2-7; TCRdb indicates TRBD1, and absent DNA this call remains unverified. Looked up from germline, CDR1 is SGHTA and CDR2 is FQGNSA. The CDR3 runs 15 residues. Here the CDR3 reads CASSLGGYPSYEQYF. The whole variable domain, filled in from reference TRBV7-2 and TRBJ2-7, reads GAGVSQSPSNKVTEKGKDVELRCDPISGHTALYWYRQSLGQGLEFLIYFQGNSAPDKSGLPSDRFSAERTGGSVSTLTIQRTQQEDSAVYLCASSLGGYPSYEQYFGPGTRLTVT.

The chain has TRBV7-2 and TRBJ1-2; TCRdb proposes TRBD1, but this gene call is untestable without DNA. There are 14 residues in the CDR3. The germline gives CDR1 SGHTA, CDR2 FQGNSA. CDR3 amino acids: CASSFSPGLGGYTF.

CDR3 loop: CATSSLAGDEQYF. The gene calls are TRBV24-1 and TRBJ2-7; TCRdb's D gene call, TRBD2, goes unchecked for lack of DNA. This CDR3 is 13 amino acids long. Germline V gives CDR1 KGHDR, CDR2 SFDVKD.

The chain carries TRBV29-1 and TRBJ2-5; TCRdb's D call of TRBD1 is untestable without DNA. CDR1 and CDR2 (germline): SQVTM, ANQGSEA. This CDR3 has 12 amino acids. Here the CDR3 reads CSVGRGGETQYF. Complete variable domain (other parts from reference TRBV29-1 and TRBJ2-5): SAVISQKPSRDICQRGTSLTIQCQVDSQVTMMFWYRQQPGQSLTLIATANQGSEATYESGFVIDKFPISRPNLTFSTLTVSNMSPEDSSIYLCSVGRGGETQYFGPGTRLLVL.

CDR3 loop: CASSLGGRNYNEQFF. The chain couples TRBV7-2 to TRBJ2-1; the D gene TCRdb calls, TRBD2, cannot be checked with no DNA. Germline V gene data show CDR1 as SGHTA and CDR2 as FQGNSA. This CDR3 is built from 15 residues.

The chain uses TRBV4-3 and TRBJ2-3; TCRdb names TRBD2, which stays unverified in the absence of DNA. Germline CDR1 reads LGHNA; CDR2 reads YSLEER. The CDR3 is 16 residues long. The CDR3 loop reads CASSQEVHSSTDTQYF.

J is TRBJ2-1 and V is TRBV7-2. The CDR3 has 11 residues. CDR1 is SGHTA and CDR2 is FQGNSA in the germline V gene. This CDR3 is CASSLKAEQFF.

CDR3 sequence reads: CASSGRGGGATDTQYF. This chain joins TRBV7-2 and TRBJ2-3; with no DNA, the TCRdb D assignment of TRBD2 cannot be verified. The CDR3 consists of 16 residues. In germline, CDR1 is SGHTA, CDR2 FQGNSA.

The chain has TRBV30 and TRBJ1-2; no DNA is available, so the TRBD1 call from TCRdb remains unchecked. The germline V gene has CDR1 GTSNPN and CDR2 SVGIG (reference sequence). This CDR3 region has 15 residues. The CDR3 loop is CAWSKGPASPYGYTF.

The rearrangement uses TRBV7-9 and TRBJ1-1. Looked up from germline, CDR1 is SEHNR and CDR2 is FQNEAQ (reference sequence). CDR3 length: 11 residues. CDR3 loop: CASSSRVGAFF.

The chain uses TRBV7-6 and TRBJ2-7; TCRdb selects TRBD2, and the lack of DNA leaves this call unchecked. Germline CDR1 SGHVS, CDR2 FNYEAQ. The CDR3 contains 16 residues. Here the CDR3 reads CASSLGRGLPSYEQYF. Full variable domain (outside the CDR3, taken from reference TRBV7-6 and TRBJ2-7): GAGVSQSPRYKVTKRGQDVALRCDPISGHVSLYWYRQALGQGPEFLTYFNYEAQQDKSGLPNDRFSAERPEGSISTLTIQRTEQRDSAMYRCASSLGRGLPSYEQYFGPGTRLTVT.

This chain uses TRBV19 with TRBJ1-2; the TCRdb D gene call, TRBD1, has no DNA to confirm it. The CDR3 has 15 amino acids. Germline loops: CDR1 LNHDA, CDR2 SQIVND (reference sequence). The CDR3 reads CASSIGVDPLSGYTF.

V usage is TRBV7-9 and J usage is TRBJ2-1; the TCRdb D gene call, TRBD2, has no DNA to confirm it. Germline lookup yields CDR1 SEHNR and CDR2 FQNEAQ (reference sequence). The CDR3 length is 14 residues. CDR3 protein: CASSGGGGYNEQFF.

The genes are TRBV10-1 and TRBJ2-5; TCRdb calls TRBD2, which cannot be checked without DNA. Germline V gives CDR1 WNHNN, CDR2 SYGVQD (reference sequence). The CDR3 is 15 residues long. The CDR3 is CASSAAASGQETQYF.

The chain couples TRBV7-2 to TRBJ2-3; TCRdb picks TRBD2, but there is no DNA to check that call. This CDR3 region has 16 residues. The V gene's germline CDR1 is SGHTA and CDR2 FQGNSA. CDR3 loop: CASIERSGGRGDTQYF.

The CDR3 protein is CASSFGRTTDTQYF. V is TRBV11-2 and J is TRBJ2-3. The CDR3 runs 14 residues. CDR1 and CDR2 from the germline V gene are SGHAT and FQNNGV.

The V and J genes are TRBV7-2 and TRBJ1-3. This CDR3 has 14 residues. Germline values: CDR1 SGHTA, CDR2 FQGNSA. CDR3 loop: CASSLTSTGNTIYF.

This CDR3 reads CATSEASWGGQFF. The V gene is TRBV24-1, the J gene TRBJ2-1; TCRdb gives TRBD1 as the D gene, but with no DNA this cannot be confirmed. The CDR3 covers 13 residues. Germline lookup yields CDR1 KGHDR and CDR2 SFDVKD.